This TCR beta chain was captured by sequencing in a study of post-analysis software for immune sequencing data. Background on the study: The study covered relapsing-remitting, secondary progressive and progressive-relapsing courses of multiple sclerosis. Study-wide results and limits: Controls' normalized Chao1 diversity significantly exceeded that of multiple sclerosis patients. Samples prepared in the same batch strongly co-clustered by F measure. Patients carried several TRBV segments more frequently than controls did, and TRBV5-6, TRBV5-1 and TRBV20-1 were among them.

With respect to this clonotype: The antigen remains unidentified.

Sequencing libraries made from TCR beta cDNA carried unique molecular identifiers. Via MiXCR, TCRdb re-called the PCR reads, giving one row per CDR3 protein. The sample includes roughly 700,000 distinct CDR3 sequences, roughly 30% seen only once; the top ten take around 0.56%. This CDR3 region has 15 residues. V shed 2 bases and J 1 base; nucleotides not matched to a gene: 4. The sequence derives from a girl under 18 with multiple sclerosis. This chain links TRBV12-3 or TRBV12-4 with TRBJ1-1; 7 nucleotides align to TRBD1. Sequencing was performed on blood. The CDR3 nucleotides read TGTGCCAGCAGTTTACAGGGGGGGGGGAACACTGAAGCTTTCTTT. It translates to CASSLQGGGNTEAFF.